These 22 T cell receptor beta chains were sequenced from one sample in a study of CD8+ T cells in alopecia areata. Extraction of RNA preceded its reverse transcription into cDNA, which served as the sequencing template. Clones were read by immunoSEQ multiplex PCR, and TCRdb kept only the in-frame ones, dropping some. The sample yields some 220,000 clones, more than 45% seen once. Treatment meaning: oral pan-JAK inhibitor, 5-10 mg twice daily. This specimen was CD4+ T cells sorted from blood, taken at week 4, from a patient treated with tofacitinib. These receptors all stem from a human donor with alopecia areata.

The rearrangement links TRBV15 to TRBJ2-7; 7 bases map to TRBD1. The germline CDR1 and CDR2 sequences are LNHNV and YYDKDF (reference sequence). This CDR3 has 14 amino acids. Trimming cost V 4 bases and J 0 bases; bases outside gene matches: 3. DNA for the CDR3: TGTGCCACCAGCAAGACAGGGAGCTCCTACGAGCAGTACTTC. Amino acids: CATSKTGSSYEQYF.

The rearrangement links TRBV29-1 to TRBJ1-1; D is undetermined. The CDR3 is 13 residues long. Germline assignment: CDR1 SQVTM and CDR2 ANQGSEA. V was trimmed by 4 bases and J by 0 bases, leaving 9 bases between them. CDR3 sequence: CSVAQVMNTEAFF. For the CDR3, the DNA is TGCAGCGTTGCTCAGGTTATGAACACTGAAGCTTTCTTT.

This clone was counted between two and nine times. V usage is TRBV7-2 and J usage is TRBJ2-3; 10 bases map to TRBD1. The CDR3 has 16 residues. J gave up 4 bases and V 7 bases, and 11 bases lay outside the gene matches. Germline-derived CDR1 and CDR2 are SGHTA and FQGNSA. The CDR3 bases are TGTGCCAGCACAGATCGGGACAGGGGCAGGGCAGATACGCAGTATTTT. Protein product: CASTDRDRGRADTQYF.

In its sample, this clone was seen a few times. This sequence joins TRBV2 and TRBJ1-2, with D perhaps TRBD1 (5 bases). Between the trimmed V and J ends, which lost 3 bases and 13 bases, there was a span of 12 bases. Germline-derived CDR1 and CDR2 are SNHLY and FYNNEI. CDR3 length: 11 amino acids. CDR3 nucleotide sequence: TGTGCCAGCAGTGAGGGGCACCTCAGCACCTTC. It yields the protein CASSEGHLSTF.

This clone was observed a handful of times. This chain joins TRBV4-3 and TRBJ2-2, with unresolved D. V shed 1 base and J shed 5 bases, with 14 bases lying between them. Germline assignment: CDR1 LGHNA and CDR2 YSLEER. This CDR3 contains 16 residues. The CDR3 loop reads CASSQVLGIGTGELFF. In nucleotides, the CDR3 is TGCGCCAGCAGCCAAGTTCTGGGCATTGGGACCGGGGAGCTGTTTTTT.

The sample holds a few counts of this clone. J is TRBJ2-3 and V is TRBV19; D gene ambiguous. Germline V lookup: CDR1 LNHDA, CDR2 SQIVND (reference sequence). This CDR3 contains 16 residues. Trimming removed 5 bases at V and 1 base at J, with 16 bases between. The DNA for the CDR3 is TGTGCCAGTAGTTTCCGACTCCCTCAGGGCACAGATACGCAGTATTTT. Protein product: CASSFRLPQGTDTQYF.

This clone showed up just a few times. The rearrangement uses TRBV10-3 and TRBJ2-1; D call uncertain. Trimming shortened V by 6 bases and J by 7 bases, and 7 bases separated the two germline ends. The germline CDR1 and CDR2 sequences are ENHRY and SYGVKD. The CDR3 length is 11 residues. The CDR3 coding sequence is TGTGCCATCAGCGCCTTAAATGAGCAGTTCTTC. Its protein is CAISALNEQFF.

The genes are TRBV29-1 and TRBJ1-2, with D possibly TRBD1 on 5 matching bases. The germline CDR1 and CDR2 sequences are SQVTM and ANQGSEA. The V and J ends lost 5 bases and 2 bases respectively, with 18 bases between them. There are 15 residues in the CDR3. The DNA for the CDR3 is TGCAGCGTTAATTTCCCTTTGGGGCTGAACTATGGCTACACCTTC. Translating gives CSVNFPLGLNYGYTF.

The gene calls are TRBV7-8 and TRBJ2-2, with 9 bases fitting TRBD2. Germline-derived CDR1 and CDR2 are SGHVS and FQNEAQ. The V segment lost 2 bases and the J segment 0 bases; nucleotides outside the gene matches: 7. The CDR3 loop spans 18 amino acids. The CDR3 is CASSLRASGDSNTGELFF. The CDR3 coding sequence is TGTGCCAGCAGCTTACGGGCTAGCGGGGACTCGAACACCGGGGAGCTGTTTTTT.

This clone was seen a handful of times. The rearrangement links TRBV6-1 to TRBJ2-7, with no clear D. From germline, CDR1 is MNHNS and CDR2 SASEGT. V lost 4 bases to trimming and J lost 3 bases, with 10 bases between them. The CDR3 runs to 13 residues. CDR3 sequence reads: CASSVDNFYEQYF. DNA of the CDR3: TGTGCCAGCAGTGTTGACAATTTCTACGAGCAGTACTTC.

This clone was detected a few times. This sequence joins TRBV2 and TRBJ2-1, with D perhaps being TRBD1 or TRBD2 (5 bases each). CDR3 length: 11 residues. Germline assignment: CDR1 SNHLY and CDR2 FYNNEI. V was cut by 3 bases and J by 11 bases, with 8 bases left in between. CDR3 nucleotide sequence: TGTGCCAGCAGTGAGGGGGTCCAGCAGTTCTTC. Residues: CASSEGVQQFF.

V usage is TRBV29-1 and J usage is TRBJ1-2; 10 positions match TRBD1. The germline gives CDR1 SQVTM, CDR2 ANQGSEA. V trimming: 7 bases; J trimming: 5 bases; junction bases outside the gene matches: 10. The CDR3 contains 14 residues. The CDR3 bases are TGCAGCGCTTCTCCCGGGACAGGGGCATATGGCTACACCTTC. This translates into CSASPGTGAYGYTF. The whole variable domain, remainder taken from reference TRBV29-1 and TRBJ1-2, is SAVISQKPSRDICQRGTSLTIQCQVDSQVTMMFWYRQQPGQSLTLIATANQGSEATYESGFVIDKFPISRPNLTFSTLTVSNMSPEDSSIYLCSASPGTGAYGYTFGSGTRLTVV.

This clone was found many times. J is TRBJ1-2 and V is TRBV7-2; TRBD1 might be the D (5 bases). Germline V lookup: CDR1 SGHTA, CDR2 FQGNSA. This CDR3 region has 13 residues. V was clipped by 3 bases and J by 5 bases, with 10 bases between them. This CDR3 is CASSLEGNYGYTF. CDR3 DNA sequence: TGTGCCAGCAGCTTGGAGGGGAATTATGGCTACACCTTC. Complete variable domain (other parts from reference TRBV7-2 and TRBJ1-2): GAGVSQSPSNKVTEKGKDVELRCDPISGHTALYWYRQSLGQGLEFLIYFQGNSAPDKSGLPSDRFSAERTGGSVSTLTIQRTQQEDSAVYLCASSLEGNYGYTFGSGTRLTVV.

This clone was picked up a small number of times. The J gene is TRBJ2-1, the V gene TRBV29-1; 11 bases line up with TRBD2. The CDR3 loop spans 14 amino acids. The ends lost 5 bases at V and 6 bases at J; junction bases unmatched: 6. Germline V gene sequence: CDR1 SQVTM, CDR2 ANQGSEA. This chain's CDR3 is CSVSRSGGANEQFF. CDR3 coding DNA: TGCAGCGTTTCCCGTAGCGGGGGGGCCAATGAGCAGTTCTTC.

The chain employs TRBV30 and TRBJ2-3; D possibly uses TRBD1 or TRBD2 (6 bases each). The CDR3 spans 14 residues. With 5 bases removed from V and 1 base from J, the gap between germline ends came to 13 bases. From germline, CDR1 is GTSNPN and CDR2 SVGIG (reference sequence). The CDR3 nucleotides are TGTGCCTGGGGACTGGAGGGGGGCACAGATACGCAGTATTTT. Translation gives CAWGLEGGTDTQYF.

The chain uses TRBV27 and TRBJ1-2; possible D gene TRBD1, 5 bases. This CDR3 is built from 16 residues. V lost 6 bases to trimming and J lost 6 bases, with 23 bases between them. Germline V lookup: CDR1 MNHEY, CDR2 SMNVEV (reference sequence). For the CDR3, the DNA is TGTGCCAGCAGACGAACCGGGACTCCTCGAAGGGATGGCTACACCTTC. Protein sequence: CASRRTGTPRRDGYTF.

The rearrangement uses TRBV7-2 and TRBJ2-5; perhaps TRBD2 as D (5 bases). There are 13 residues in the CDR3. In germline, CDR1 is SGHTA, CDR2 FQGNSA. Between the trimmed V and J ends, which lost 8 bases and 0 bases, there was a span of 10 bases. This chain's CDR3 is CASGRGNQETQYF. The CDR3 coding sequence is TGTGCCAGCGGTCGAGGGAACCAAGAGACCCAGTACTTC.

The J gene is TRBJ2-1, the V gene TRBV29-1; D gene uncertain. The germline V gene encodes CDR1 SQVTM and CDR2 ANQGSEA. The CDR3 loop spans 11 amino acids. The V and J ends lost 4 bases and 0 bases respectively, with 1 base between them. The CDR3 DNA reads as TGCAGCGTTGTCTCCTACAATGAGCAGTTCTTC. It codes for CSVVSYNEQFF.

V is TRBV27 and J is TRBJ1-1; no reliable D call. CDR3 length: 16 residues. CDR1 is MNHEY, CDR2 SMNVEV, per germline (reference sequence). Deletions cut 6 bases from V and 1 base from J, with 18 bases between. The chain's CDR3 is CASSPILRMQNTEAFF. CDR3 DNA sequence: TGTGCCAGCAGCCCTATCCTCCGCATGCAGAACACTGAAGCTTTCTTT.

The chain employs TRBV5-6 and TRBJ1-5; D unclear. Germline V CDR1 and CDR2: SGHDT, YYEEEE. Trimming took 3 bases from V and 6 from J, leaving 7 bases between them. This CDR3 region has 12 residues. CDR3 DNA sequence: TGTGCCAGCAGCTCTCAGAGTCAGCCCCAGCATTTT. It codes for CASSSQSQPQHF.

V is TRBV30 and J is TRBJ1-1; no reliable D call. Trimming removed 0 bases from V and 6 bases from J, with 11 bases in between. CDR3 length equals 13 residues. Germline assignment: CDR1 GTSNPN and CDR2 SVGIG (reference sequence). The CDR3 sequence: CAWSVRRLSEAFF. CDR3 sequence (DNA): TGTGCCTGGAGTGTACGCCGGCTATCTGAAGCTTTCTTT.

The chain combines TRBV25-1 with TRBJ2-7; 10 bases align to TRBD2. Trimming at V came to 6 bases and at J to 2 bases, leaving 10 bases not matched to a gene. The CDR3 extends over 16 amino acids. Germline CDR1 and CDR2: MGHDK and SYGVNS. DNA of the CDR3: TGTGCCAGCAGCGCTGGGACTAGCGTGCGCACCTACGAGCAGTACTTC. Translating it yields CASSAGTSVRTYEQYF.